This passage covers 18 T cell receptor beta chains from one sample sequenced in a study of identical twins. One entry per CDR3 protein, called by TCRdb with MiXCR from the 5' RACE reads. The sample includes 350,000 to 400,000 distinct CDR3 sequences, about 9% seen only once; the top ten take under 10%. The source material was naive T cells sorted from blood. All receptors come from a woman aged 45-65 years in good health.

This clonotype was recorded many times. This chain links TRBV5-1 with TRBJ1-5; D gene uncertain. The V and J ends lost 4 bases and 4 bases respectively, with 9 bases between them. Germline V gene sequence: CDR1 SGHRS, CDR2 YFSETQ. The CDR3 has 13 amino acids. CDR3 residues: CASSVGWNQPQHF. CDR3 in DNA: TGCGCCAGCAGCGTCGGTTGGAATCAGCCCCAGCATTTT. Variable domain in full (rest from reference TRBV5-1 and TRBJ1-5): KAGVTQTPRYLIKTRGQQVTLSCSPISGHRSVSWYQQTPGQGLQFLFEYFSETQRNKGNFPGRFSGRQFSNSRSEMNVSTLELGDSALYLCASSVGWNQPQHFGDGTRLSIL.

In the case of this clonotype: A much more abundant neighbour one base away suggests this may be a read error. No conserved phenylalanine or tryptophan is present at the end of the CDR3, so a read error is the likely explanation. The rearrangement links TRBV29-1 to TRBJ1-5; 9 nucleotides line up with TRBD1. The CDR3 consists of 13 residues. The V segment lost 5 bases and the J segment 7 bases; nucleotides outside the gene matches: 6. Germline values: CDR1 SQVTM, CDR2 ANQGSEA. This CDR3 reads CSVQKGQGQPQHL. The CDR3 nucleotides read TGCAGCGTTCAGAAGGGACAGGGCCAGCCCCAGCATCTT.

This clonotype was counted ten times or more. J is TRBJ1-1 and V is TRBV12-3 or TRBV12-4; no clear D gene. The CDR3 sequence is 15 residues long. The germline V and J ends were trimmed by 0 bases and 4 bases, with 12 bases remaining between them. The CDR3 region has the DNA TGTGCCAGCAGTTTAGCGACCGGGTTTAGCACTGAAGCTTTCTTT. It yields the protein CASSLATGFSTEAFF.

J is TRBJ2-1 and V is TRBV15; TRBD2 agrees at 10 bases. This CDR3 is built from 16 residues. V dropped 9 bases and J dropped 6; count of bases not matched to a gene: 14. Germline CDR1 and CDR2: LNHNV and YYDKDF (reference sequence). In nucleotides, the CDR3 is TGTGCCACTGAAACGGGGAGCGGGAGGGCCACCAATGAGCAGTTCTTC. Translation gives CATETGSGRATNEQFF.

The chain employs TRBV24-1 and TRBJ2-5; no clear D gene. The CDR3 sequence is 11 residues long. Germline assignment: CDR1 KGHDR and CDR2 SFDVKD. The V end was cut by 5 bases, the J end by 5 bases, with 5 bases between. The CDR3 coding sequence is TGTGCCACCAGTGCCAGCGAGACCCAGTACTTC. Its protein is CATSASETQYF.

The chain links TRBV12-3 or TRBV12-4 to TRBJ2-5; TRBD2 matches 8 bases. V shed 1 base and J 3 bases; nucleotides not matched to a gene: 7. The CDR3 has 16 residues. The CDR3 loop is CASSLGALAAKETQYF. CDR3 bases: TGTGCCAGCAGTTTAGGTGCACTAGCGGCCAAAGAGACCCAGTACTTC.

The sample holds a few counts of this clonotype. The chain is built from TRBV4-1 and TRBJ2-1; D is possibly TRBD1 or TRBD2 (6 bases each). Trimming took 1 base from V and 8 from J, leaving 12 bases between them. Germline V gene lookup returns CDR1 MGHRA and CDR2 YSYEKL. This CDR3 region has 14 residues. CDR3 nucleotides: TGCGCCAGCAGCCAAGTGAGGGGGGCGGATGAGCAGTTCTTC. Translation gives CASSQVRGADEQFF.

This clonotype was observed a handful of times. This sequence joins TRBV10-3 and TRBJ2-7, with TRBD2 matching 7 bases. V was pared by 8 bases and J by 6 bases, with 10 bases of the junction left unmatched. The CDR3 has 13 amino acids. CDR1 is ENHRY and CDR2 is SYGVKD in the germline V gene. The CDR3 region is CAIGSNGGVEQYF. As DNA, the CDR3 is TGTGCCATCGGGAGTAATGGGGGGGTCGAGCAGTACTTC.

This chain connects TRBV6-5 to TRBJ2-2; D possibly matches TRBD1 or TRBD2 (5 bases each). Trimming took off 2 bases at V and 5 bases at J, with 15 bases between the two ends. The CDR3 length is 16 residues. Germline V gene lookup returns CDR1 MNHEY and CDR2 SVGAGI. CDR3: CASSYSGRAGTGELFF. The CDR3 region has the DNA TGTGCCAGCAGTTACAGCGGCAGGGCAGGGACCGGGGAGCTGTTTTTT.

This clonotype was seen a handful of times. V usage is TRBV20-1 and J usage is TRBJ2-5; 8 nucleotides match TRBD1. J lost 5 bases, V lost 4 bases, and 6 bases had no gene match. Per the germline V gene, CDR1 is DFQATT and CDR2 is SNEGSKA (reference sequence). The CDR3 is 13 residues long. DNA for the CDR3: TGCAGTGCTATTAGGACAGGGCTTGAGACCCAGTACTTC. Amino acid sequence: CSAIRTGLETQYF.

This clonotype has only a few counts. The rearrangement joins TRBV27 to TRBJ2-5; 7 bases line up with TRBD2. This CDR3 region has 17 residues. The V segment lost 3 bases and the J segment 2 bases; nucleotides outside the gene matches: 12. Germline V gene lookup returns CDR1 MNHEY and CDR2 SMNVEV (reference sequence). CDR3 in DNA: TGTGCCAGCAGTTTCTCGGGGGGTGGCAGGGAACAAGAGACCCAGTACTTC. Residues: CASSFSGGGREQETQYF.

This clonotype was found many times. V is TRBV12-3 or TRBV12-4 and J is TRBJ1-5; no reliable D call. The CDR3 runs 13 residues. Trimming removed 5 bases from V and 8 bases from J, with 13 bases in between. For the CDR3, the DNA is TGTGCCAGCAGTCCCTCCCCCGCGGAGCCCCAGCATTTT. Amino acids: CASSPSPAEPQHF.

The chain couples TRBV6-1 to TRBJ1-1; no definite D call. Germline V gives CDR1 MNHNS, CDR2 SASEGT. V shed 7 bases and J shed 0 bases, with 6 bases lying between them. There are 12 residues in the CDR3. CDR3 coding DNA: TGTGCCAGCAAACGGGTGAACACTGAAGCTTTCTTT. Translating gives CASKRVNTEAFF.

The chain is built from TRBV18 and TRBJ2-7; D might be TRBD1 (6 bases). Trimming cost V 2 bases and J 6 bases, with 23 bases left between them. The CDR3 runs to 17 residues. CDR1 and CDR2 (germline): KGHSH, LQKENI. As DNA, the CDR3 is TGTGCCAGCTCACCATTAAGTGCGGCCCCAGGGGCCGCCGAGCAGTACTTC. It is translated as CASSPLSAAPGAAEQYF. The full variable domain, its missing parts supplied by reference TRBV18 and TRBJ2-7, is NAGVMQNPRHLVRRRGQEARLRCSPMKGHSHVYWYRQLPEEGLKFMVYLQKENIIDESGMPKERFSAEFPKEGPSILRIQQVVRGDSAAYFCASSPLSAAPGAAEQYFGPGTRLTVT.

The rearrangement uses TRBV11-2 and TRBJ2-2; 9 positions agree with TRBD2. V was pared by 1 base and J by 3 bases, with 6 bases of the junction left unmatched. This CDR3 contains 17 residues. Looked up from germline, CDR1 is SGHAT and CDR2 is FQNNGV. CDR3 in amino acids: CASSLVSGSAYTGELFF. The CDR3 nucleotides are TGTGCCAGCAGCTTAGTTAGCGGGAGCGCATACACCGGGGAGCTGTTTTTT.

This clonotype was recorded a few times. The chain joins TRBV19 to TRBJ1-3; D gene unclear. CDR3 length: 14 amino acids. CDR1 and CDR2 (germline): LNHDA, SQIVND (reference sequence). Trimming cost V 5 bases and J 0 bases, with 8 bases left between them. CDR3: CASSPLSSGNTIYF. DNA for the CDR3: TGTGCCAGTAGTCCACTGAGCTCTGGAAACACCATATATTTT. The variable domain in full, completed from reference TRBV19 and TRBJ1-3, reads DGGITQSPKYLFRKEGQNVTLSCEQNLNHDAMYWYRQDPGQGLRLIYYSQIVNDFQKGDIAEGYSVSREKKESFPLTVTSAQKNPTAFYLCASSPLSSGNTIYFGEGSWLTVV.

This clonotype was seen ten or more times. The chain links TRBV5-1 to TRBJ1-3; D possibly corresponds to TRBD1 (5 bases). V lost 4 bases and J 0 bases, leaving 14 bases between the germline ends. The CDR3 is 16 amino acids. The V gene's germline CDR1 is SGHRS and CDR2 YFSETQ. The DNA of the CDR3 is TGCGCCAGCAGCCCCGGGACCTCCGGCTCTGGAAACACCATATATTTT. Protein: CASSPGTSGSGNTIYF.

There are many counts of this clonotype. This rearrangement joins TRBV7-2 to TRBJ2-1; D is uncertain. The CDR3 has 15 residues. Trimming removed 5 bases from V and 6 bases from J, with 17 bases in between. Germline V gives CDR1 SGHTA, CDR2 FQGNSA. CDR3 region: CASSLSFGPFNEQFF. In nucleotides, the CDR3 is TGTGCCAGCAGCCTGAGCTTCGGGCCTTTCAATGAGCAGTTCTTC.